This is a list of T cell receptor beta chains from one sample in a study of radiotherapy plus CTLA-4 blockade in lung cancer. Sequenced by immunoSEQ multiplex PCR; TCRdb stores in-frame clones only, minus some. This repertoire shows about 90,000 clones, about four fifths found once; its top ten account for more than 12%. The specimen comprised peripheral blood, sampled from a patient treated with radiotherapy plus ipilimumab. Receptors originate from a human donor with non-small cell lung cancer that progressed on radiotherapy plus ipilimumab. The CDR3 runs from the conserved cysteine through the conserved F or W. D genes are given only for firm matches. Part of the rows lack a size; the others show once, few, many or a class for expanded clones.

J gene: TRBJ2-1; V gene: TRBV27; D gene: NA; clone size: NA; CDR3 DNA: TGTGCCAGCAGTTTATCCAACCCCTTAAGTGGCAATGAGCAGTTCTTC; CDR3 protein: CASSLSNPLSGNEQFF
J gene: TRBJ2-7; V gene: TRBV5-1; D gene: NA; clone size: NA; CDR3 DNA: TGCGCCAGCAGCTCTGACACGCGGGGCATTTACGAGCAGTACTTC; CDR3 protein: CASSSDTRGIYEQYF
J gene: TRBJ1-5; V gene: TRBV7-8; D gene: NA; clone size: NA; CDR3 DNA: TGTGCCAGCAGCTTAGCAGAGGGCTCCAAGCATTTT; CDR3 protein: CASSLAEGSKHF
J gene: TRBJ2-7; V gene: TRBV5-1; D gene: TRBD1; clone size: NA; CDR3 DNA: TGCGCCAGCAGCTTGGCCTCTGGACAGGGATCTTACGAGCAGTACTTC; CDR3 protein: CASSLASGQGSYEQYF
J gene: TRBJ2-7; V gene: TRBV11-3; D gene: NA; clone size: NA; CDR3 DNA: TGTGCCAGCAGCCCCGAGGCAGCCTACGAGCAGTACTTC; CDR3 protein: CASSPEAAYEQYF
J gene: TRBJ2-3; V gene: TRBV28; D gene: NA; clone size: NA; CDR3 DNA: TGTGCCAGCCTCGTCGTGGGGGAAAATACGCAGTATTTT; CDR3 protein: CASLVVGENTQYF
J gene: TRBJ2-7; V gene: TRBV9; D gene: TRBD2; clone size: NA; CDR3 DNA: TGTGCCAGCAGCGTTCTAACTAGCGGGAGAGACGAGCAGTACTTC; CDR3 protein: CASSVLTSGRDEQYF
J gene: TRBJ2-5; V gene: TRBV27; D gene: NA; clone size: NA; CDR3 DNA: TGTGCCAGCAGTTGGGGATTCCAAGAGACCCAGTACTTC; CDR3 protein: CASSWGFQETQYF
J gene: TRBJ2-3; V gene: TRBV11-1; D gene: NA; clone size: NA; CDR3 DNA: TGTGCCAGCAGCCCGCACGCTACGACAGATACGCAGTATTTT; CDR3 protein: CASSPHATTDTQYF
J gene: TRBJ2-1; V gene: TRBV9; D gene: NA; clone size: once; CDR3 DNA: TGTGCCAGCAGCGTAGGACTCCCCTCATACAATGAGCAGTTCTTC; CDR3 protein: CASSVGLPSYNEQFF
J gene: TRBJ2-4; V gene: TRBV19; D gene: TRBD1; clone size: NA; CDR3 DNA: TGTGCCAGTAGTGAGGGGGCGCGTGGCAAAAACATTCAGTACTTC; CDR3 protein: CASSEGARGKNIQYF